Each of the 2 T cell receptor beta chains below was sequenced from the same sample in a study of T-cell reconstitution after alpha-beta-depleted transplantation in children. TCRbeta library construction was performed incorporating unique molecular identifiers. TCRdb re-analysed the PCR reads in MiXCR, keeping a single row per CDR3 protein. The sample records approximately 490,000 distinct CDR3 sequences, about 11% being singletons. Sample: PBMCs, taken before TCRalphabeta/CD19-depleted stem cell transplant. Receptors were obtained from a child aged 2-15 years with inherited bone marrow failure, due to receive a stem cell transplant.

At least ten counts were recorded for this clonotype. The chain is built from TRBV29-1 and TRBJ2-7; TRBD2 agrees at 8 bases. After removal of 4 bases from V and 1 base from J, the junction contained 3 bases not matched to a gene. The CDR3 loop spans 13 amino acids. Germline CDR1 SQVTM, CDR2 ANQGSEA. The CDR3 sequence is CSVVGGGSYEQYF. CDR3 coding DNA: TGCAGCGTTGTTGGCGGGGGGTCCTACGAGCAGTACTTC.

This clonotype occurred a few times. The rearrangement links TRBV19 to TRBJ2-4; TRBD2 agrees at 10 bases. The length of the CDR3 is 13 residues. Germline V CDR1 and CDR2: LNHDA, SQIVND (reference sequence). Trimming at V came to 7 bases and at J to 6 bases, leaving 3 bases not matched to a gene. The CDR3 protein is CASTRTSGNIQYF. CDR3 nucleotides: TGTGCCAGTACTAGGACTAGCGGAAACATTCAGTACTTC.